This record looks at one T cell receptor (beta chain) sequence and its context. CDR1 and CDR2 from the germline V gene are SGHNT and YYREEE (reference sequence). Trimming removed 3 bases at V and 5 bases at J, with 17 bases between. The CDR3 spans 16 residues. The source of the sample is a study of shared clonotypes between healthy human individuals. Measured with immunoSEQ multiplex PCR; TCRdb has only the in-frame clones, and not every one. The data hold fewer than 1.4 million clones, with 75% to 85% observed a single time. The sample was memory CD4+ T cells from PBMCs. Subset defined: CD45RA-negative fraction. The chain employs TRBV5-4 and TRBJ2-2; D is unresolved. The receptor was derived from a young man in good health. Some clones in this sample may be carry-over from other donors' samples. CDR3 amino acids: CASSSGSGSRTGELFF. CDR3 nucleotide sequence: TGTGCCAGCAGCTCGGGTTCAGGAAGTCGGACCGGGGAGCTGTTTTTT. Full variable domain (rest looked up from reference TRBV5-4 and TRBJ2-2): ETGVTQSPTHLIKTRGQQVTLRCSSQSGHNTVSWYQQALGQGPQFIFQYYREEENGRGNFPPRFSGLQFPNYSSELNVNALELDDSALYLCASSSGSGSRTGELFFGEGSRLTVL.